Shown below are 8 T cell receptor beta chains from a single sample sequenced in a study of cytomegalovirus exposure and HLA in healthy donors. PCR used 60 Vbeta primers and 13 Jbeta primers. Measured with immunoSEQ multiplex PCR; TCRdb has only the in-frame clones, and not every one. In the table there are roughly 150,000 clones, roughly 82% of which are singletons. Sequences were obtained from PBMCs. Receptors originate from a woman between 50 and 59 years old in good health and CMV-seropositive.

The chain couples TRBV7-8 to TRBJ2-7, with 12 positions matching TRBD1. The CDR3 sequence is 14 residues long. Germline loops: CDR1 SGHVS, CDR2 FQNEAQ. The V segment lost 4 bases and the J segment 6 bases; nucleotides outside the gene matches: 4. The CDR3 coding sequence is TGTGCCAGCAGCTGGGACAGGGGGCAGTTCGAGCAGTACTTC. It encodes CASSWDRGQFEQYF.

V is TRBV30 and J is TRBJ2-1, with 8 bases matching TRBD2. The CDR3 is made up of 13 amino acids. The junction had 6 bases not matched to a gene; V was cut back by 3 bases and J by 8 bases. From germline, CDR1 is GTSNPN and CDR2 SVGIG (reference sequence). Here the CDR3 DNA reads TGTGCCTGGAGCCGGGGGGGACTGGATGAGCAGTTCTTC. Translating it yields CAWSRGGLDEQFF.

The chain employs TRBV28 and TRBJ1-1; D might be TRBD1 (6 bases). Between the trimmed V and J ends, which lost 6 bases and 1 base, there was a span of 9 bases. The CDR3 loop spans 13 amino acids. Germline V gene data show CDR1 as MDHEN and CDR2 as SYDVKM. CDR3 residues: CASSLQGNTEAFF. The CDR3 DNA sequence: TGTGCCAGCAGCCTACAGGGGAACACTGAAGCTTTCTTT.

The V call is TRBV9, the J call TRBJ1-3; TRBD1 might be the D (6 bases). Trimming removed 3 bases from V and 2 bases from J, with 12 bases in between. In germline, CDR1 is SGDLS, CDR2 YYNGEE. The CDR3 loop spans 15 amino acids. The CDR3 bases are TGTGCCAGCAGCGGGGTGGGACATCCTGGAAACACCATATATTTT. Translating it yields CASSGVGHPGNTIYF.

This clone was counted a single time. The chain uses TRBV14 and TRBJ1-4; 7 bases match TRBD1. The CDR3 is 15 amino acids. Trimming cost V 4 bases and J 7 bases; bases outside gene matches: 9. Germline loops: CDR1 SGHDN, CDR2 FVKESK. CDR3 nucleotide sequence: TGTGCCAGCAGCCCGCGACAGGGTGTTGGTGAAAAACTGTTTTTT. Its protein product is CASSPRQGVGEKLFF.

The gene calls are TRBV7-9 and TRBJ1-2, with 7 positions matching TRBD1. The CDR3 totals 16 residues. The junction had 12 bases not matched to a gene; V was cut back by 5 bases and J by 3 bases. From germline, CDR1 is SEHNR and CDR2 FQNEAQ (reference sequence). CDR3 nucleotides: TGTGCCAGCAGCCGAATTGAGGACAGGTTGGACTATGGCTACACCTTC. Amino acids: CASSRIEDRLDYGYTF.

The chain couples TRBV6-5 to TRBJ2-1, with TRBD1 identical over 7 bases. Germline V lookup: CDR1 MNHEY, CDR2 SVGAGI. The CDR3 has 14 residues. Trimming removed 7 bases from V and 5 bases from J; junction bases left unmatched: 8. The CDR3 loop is CASKGAVPNNEQFF. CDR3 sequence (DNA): TGTGCCAGCAAGGGGGCCGTCCCCAACAATGAGCAGTTCTTC.

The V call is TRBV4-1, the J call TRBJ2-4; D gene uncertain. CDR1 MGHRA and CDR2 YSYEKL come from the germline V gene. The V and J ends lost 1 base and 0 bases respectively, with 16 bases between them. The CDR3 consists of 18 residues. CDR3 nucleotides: TGCGCCAGCAGCCAAGTTGCGGCAAACTTTCTAGCCAAAAACATTCAGTACTTC. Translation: CASSQVAANFLAKNIQYF.